This T cell receptor (beta chain) was retrieved from a study of OX40 agonist ivuxolimab in advanced cancers. Findings of the study overall: The antigen specificity of the peripheral T cells (those that were expanded) was not determined.

Germline loops: CDR1 GTSNPN, CDR2 SVGIG (reference sequence). This CDR3 spans 11 amino acids. V lost 0 bases to trimming and J lost 7 bases, with 7 bases between them. Assay used: immunoSEQ multiplex PCR; TCRdb lists only in-frame clones, some missing. Seen here are tens of thousands of clones, roughly 84% observed once, and the top ten hold about 12%. This clone is a singleton in its sample. Its antigen is unidentified. This TCR came from an adult with an advanced solid tumor such as melanoma, head and neck, liver or kidney cancer. Specimen: CD4+ or CD8+ T cells sorted from blood, collected in a trial of the OX40 agonist ivuxolimab. This chain links TRBV30 with TRBJ2-7; D is ambiguous. CDR3 coding DNA: TGTGCCTGGAGTGTGGGTGGGGAGCAGTACTTC. Translating gives CAWSVGGEQYF.